Shown below are 28 T cell receptor beta chains from a single sample sequenced in a study of cytomegalovirus exposure and HLA in healthy donors. Vbeta (60) and Jbeta (13) primers were used in the PCR. The method was immunoSEQ multiplex PCR; TCRdb's version includes in-frame clones alone and lacks a portion of them. The data contain roughly 100,000 clones, just over 70% of them singletons. Sequenced: PBMCs. The receptors come from a boy younger than 18 in good health and CMV-seronegative.

V and J are TRBV6-4 and TRBJ1-2, with 11 bases that match TRBD1. V gave up 2 bases and J gave up 6 bases; unmatched junction bases: 8. The CDR3 is made up of 16 amino acids. Germline lookup yields CDR1 MRHNA and CDR2 SNTAGT. CDR3: CASSDRGTGGIHGYTF. CDR3 DNA sequence: TGTGCCAGCAGTGACCGAGGGACAGGGGGAATTCATGGCTACACCTTC.

V and J are TRBV4-1 and TRBJ1-5; maybe TRBD1 (6 bases). Per the germline V gene, CDR1 is MGHRA and CDR2 is YSYEKL. Trimming shortened V by 4 bases and J by 0 bases, and 22 bases separated the two germline ends. The CDR3 totals 19 residues. As DNA, the CDR3 is TGCGCCAGCAGCCGGATCCCGGACAGCCCGAGTGGTAGCAATCAGCCCCAGCATTTT. It translates to CASSRIPDSPSGSNQPQHF.

This clone was seen more than once but under ten times. This chain's CDR3 is CASSSPREDTDTQYF. The CDR3 coding sequence is TGTGCCAGCAGTTCCCCGAGGGAAGACACAGATACGCAGTATTTT. The chain has TRBV6-5 and TRBJ2-3, with D possibly matching TRBD2 (5 bases). Germline V gene sequence: CDR1 MNHEY, CDR2 SVGAGI. The CDR3 runs to 15 residues. Trimming stripped 4 bases from V and 2 bases from J, with 13 bases between.

The CDR3 sequence is CASSSSRDRTSEAFF. DNA of the CDR3: TGTGCCAGCAGCTCGTCCCGGGACAGGACTTCAGAAGCTTTCTTT. J is TRBJ1-1 and V is TRBV7-2; TRBD1 matches at 8 bases. Germline loops: CDR1 SGHTA, CDR2 FQGNSA. V shed 4 bases, J shed 8 bases, and the junction held 12 bases outside the gene matches. CDR3 size: 15 residues.

The J gene is TRBJ2-7, the V gene TRBV5-1; 8 bases are a match to TRBD1. The CDR3 is made up of 14 amino acids. Trimming at V came to 4 bases and at J to 3 bases, leaving 6 bases not matched to a gene. Germline lookup yields CDR1 SGHRS and CDR2 YFSETQ. CDR3 amino acids: CASSGTGGVYEQYF. In DNA form, the CDR3 reads TGCGCCAGCAGCGGGACAGGAGGTGTCTACGAGCAGTACTTC.

The chain uses TRBV2 and TRBJ2-7, with 7 positions matching TRBD2. Losses at the gene ends were 7 bases for V and 3 bases for J; bases not matched to a gene: 6. Germline-derived CDR1 and CDR2 are SNHLY and FYNNEI. The CDR3 consists of 13 residues. The CDR3 DNA reads TGTGCCAGCAAAGGTCGGGGGGACTACGAGCAGTACTTC. Residues: CASKGRGDYEQYF. The whole variable domain, remainder taken from reference TRBV2 and TRBJ2-7, is EPEVTQTPSHQVTQMGQEVILRCVPISNHLYFYWYRQILGQKVEFLVSFYNNEISEKSEIFDDQFSVERPDGSNFTLKIRSTKLEDSAMYFCASKGRGDYEQYFGPGTRLTVT.

This clone was recorded a few times. The rearrangement joins TRBV4-1 to TRBJ1-1, with 9 nucleotides matching TRBD1. CDR3 length equals 15 residues. Per germline, CDR1 MGHRA and CDR2 YSYEKL. With V trimmed by 8 bases and J by 4 bases, 11 bases remained unmatched. CDR3 sequence: CASHPEGTGPTEAFF. CDR3 bases: TGCGCCAGCCACCCCGAGGGGACAGGGCCCACTGAAGCTTTCTTT.

V is TRBV28 and J is TRBJ1-1; D uncertain. The CDR3 sequence is 16 residues long. Germline V CDR1 and CDR2: MDHEN, SYDVKM. Trimming removed 5 bases from V and 1 base from J, with 17 bases in between. This CDR3 reads CASSGRKFDSNTEAFF. CDR3 bases: TGTGCCAGCAGTGGGAGGAAGTTTGACTCGAACACTGAAGCTTTCTTT. Drawing the rest from reference TRBV28 and TRBJ1-1, the complete variable domain is DVKVTQSSRYLVKRTGEKVFLECVQDMDHENMFWYRQDPGLGLRLIYFSYDVKMKEKGDIPEGYSVSREKKERFSLILESASTNQTSMYLCASSGRKFDSNTEAFFGQGTRLTVV.

The J gene is TRBJ2-1, the V gene TRBV7-9; 12 positions match TRBD2. Germline V lookup: CDR1 SEHNR, CDR2 FQNEAQ (reference sequence). The CDR3 consists of 15 residues. The V gene end was trimmed by 5 bases and the J gene end by 8 bases; junction bases not matched to a gene: 7. The CDR3 spells CASSDPGTSGHEQFF. The DNA for the CDR3 is TGTGCCAGCAGCGACCCCGGGACTAGCGGGCATGAGCAGTTCTTC.

The rearrangement joins TRBV5-6 to TRBJ1-1; D is ambiguous. This CDR3 has 15 amino acids. Germline CDR1 reads SGHDT; CDR2 reads YYEEEE. V shed 4 bases and J shed 2 bases, with 15 bases lying between them. The CDR3 region has the DNA TGTGCCAGCAGCATTGCCTTTGGGAGTAACACTGAAGCTTTCTTT. Its protein product is CASSIAFGSNTEAFF.

V and J are TRBV19 and TRBJ2-7; 7 bases are shared with TRBD2. CDR1 is LNHDA, CDR2 SQIVND, per germline (reference sequence). The V and J ends lost 3 bases and 4 bases, in that order; junction bases with no gene match: 6. The CDR3 extends over 14 amino acids. The chain's CDR3 is CASSIGQGGYEQYF. The CDR3 bases are TGTGCCAGTAGTATTGGGCAGGGAGGGTACGAGCAGTACTTC.

This clone was detected only a few times. This chain uses TRBV10-3 with TRBJ1-4; 7 bases agree with TRBD1. CDR1 and CDR2 from the germline V gene are ENHRY and SYGVKD. V shed 3 bases and J 10 bases; nucleotides not matched to a gene: 5. The CDR3 covers 13 residues. The DNA for the CDR3 is TGTGCCATCAGTGAAGGACAGGTCGGAAAACTGTTTTTT. This codes for CAISEGQVGKLFF.

The rearrangement uses TRBV4-3 and TRBJ1-1; 9 bases map to TRBD1. V lost 4 bases, J lost 1 base, and 1 base stayed unmatched. CDR1 and CDR2 from the germline V gene are LGHNA and YSLEER. This CDR3 has 14 amino acids. CDR3 nucleotide sequence: TGCGCCAGCAGCCCGGGACAGGGGAACACTGAAGCTTTCTTT. Translation gives CASSPGQGNTEAFF.

The chain uses TRBV7-2 and TRBJ2-5; 14 nucleotides match TRBD2. The CDR3 spans 15 residues. Germline V CDR1 and CDR2: SGHTA, FQGNSA. V lost 5 bases and J lost 5; bases outside the gene matches: 4. The DNA of the CDR3 is TGTGCCAGCAGCCGACTAGCGGGAGGGCCGGAGACCCAGTACTTC. Translated: CASSRLAGGPETQYF.

V usage is TRBV14 and J usage is TRBJ2-7; TRBD2 might be the D (5 bases). This CDR3 comprises 15 residues. Trimming took off 3 bases at V and 5 bases at J, with 17 bases between the two ends. Germline CDR1 reads SGHDN; CDR2 reads FVKESK. For the CDR3, the DNA is TGTGCCAGCAGCCATCGATTCGGGGTTACTGACGAGCAGTACTTC. As protein: CASSHRFGVTDEQYF.

The chain has TRBV5-8 and TRBJ2-5; D may be TRBD1 (5 bases). Germline-derived CDR1 and CDR2 are SGHTS and YDEGEE. The ends were cut back, 0 bases at V and 4 bases at J, with 10 bases in the middle. The CDR3 consists of 14 residues. The CDR3 DNA reads as TGTGCCAGCAGCTTGGAGCCTAGGGGAGAGACCCAGTACTTC. The encoded protein is CASSLEPRGETQYF. The variable domain in full, completed from reference TRBV5-8 and TRBJ2-5, reads EAGVTQSPTHLIKTRGQQATLRCSPISGHTSVYWYQQALGLGLQFLLWYDEGEERNRGNFPPRFSGRQFPNYSSELNVNALELEDSALYLCASSLEPRGETQYFGPGTRLLVL.

This chain links TRBV30 with TRBJ1-1, with D uncertain. The CDR3 length is 12 residues. The germline gives CDR1 GTSNPN, CDR2 SVGIG (reference sequence). V was trimmed by 1 base and J by 6 bases, leaving 9 bases between them. Written as DNA, the CDR3 is TGTGCCTGGAGTGGGCCCTTCTCTGAAGCTTTCTTT. Amino acids: CAWSGPFSEAFF.

The genes are TRBV2 and TRBJ2-7; 11 bases agree with TRBD1. Germline assignment: CDR1 SNHLY and CDR2 FYNNEI. The CDR3 runs to 15 residues. J lost 4 bases, V lost 2 bases, and 4 bases had no gene match. The CDR3 sequence: CASSERDRGKYEQYF. The CDR3 nucleotides are TGTGCCAGCAGTGAACGGGACAGGGGGAAGTACGAGCAGTACTTC.

In its sample, this clone was seen a few times. This sequence joins TRBV2 and TRBJ2-7; D perhaps matches TRBD2 (5 bases). This CDR3 is built from 13 residues. The germline V and J ends were trimmed by 8 bases and 2 bases, with 13 bases remaining between them. Germline V lookup: CDR1 SNHLY, CDR2 FYNNEI. CDR3 nucleotides: TGTGCCAGCCTTCGGACGGGAACCTACGAGCAGTACTTC. Translation: CASLRTGTYEQYF.

The J gene is TRBJ2-1, the V gene TRBV7-8; 7 bases are a match to TRBD1. Germline loops: CDR1 SGHVS, CDR2 FQNEAQ. V lost 1 base and J lost 0; bases outside the gene matches: 6. There are 17 residues in the CDR3. CDR3 nucleotide sequence: TGTGCCAGCAGCTTAGGGGGCAGGGGGTACTCCTACAATGAGCAGTTCTTC. It codes for CASSLGGRGYSYNEQFF.

This chain joins TRBV30 and TRBJ1-1; D is uncertain. Germline lookup yields CDR1 GTSNPN and CDR2 SVGIG (reference sequence). The V gene lost 3 bases and the J gene lost 0 bases, with 5 bases spanning the gap. The CDR3 length is 12 residues. CDR3 sequence: CAWSRMNTEAFF. The CDR3 DNA is TGTGCCTGGAGCCGTATGAACACTGAAGCTTTCTTT.

The gene calls are TRBV13 and TRBJ2-7; weak D call: TRBD2 (6 bases). The ends were cut back, 0 bases at V and 7 bases at J, with 16 bases in the middle. The CDR3 totals 15 residues. Per germline, CDR1 PRHDT and CDR2 FYEKMQ (reference sequence). The CDR3 here is CASSLGRLSRGEQYF. The CDR3 bases are TGTGCCAGCAGCTTAGGCCGACTTAGCCGGGGGGAGCAGTACTTC.

The V and J genes are TRBV19 and TRBJ1-1, with 8 bases identical to TRBD1. Germline V gives CDR1 LNHDA, CDR2 SQIVND (reference sequence). Trimming cost V 7 bases and J 1 base; bases outside gene matches: 8. This CDR3 spans 15 amino acids. The CDR3 DNA reads as TGTGCCAGTACTACGGGACAGGTACCGAACACTGAAGCTTTCTTT. This encodes CASTTGQVPNTEAFF. The full variable domain, with the rest looked up from reference TRBV19 and TRBJ1-1, is DGGITQSPKYLFRKEGQNVTLSCEQNLNHDAMYWYRQDPGQGLRLIYYSQIVNDFQKGDIAEGYSVSREKKESFPLTVTSAQKNPTAFYLCASTTGQVPNTEAFFGQGTRLTVV.

This clone was counted a few times. The J gene is TRBJ2-1, the V gene TRBV5-1; 11 bases fit TRBD2. After removal of 0 bases from V and 7 bases from J, the junction contained 12 bases not matched to a gene. Per the germline V gene, CDR1 is SGHRS and CDR2 is YFSETQ. The CDR3 consists of 18 residues. In nucleotides, the CDR3 is TGCGCCAGCAGCTTGGGCAATCTAGCGGGAGGTGCAGGGAATGAGCAGTTCTTC. It is translated as CASSLGNLAGGAGNEQFF.

V usage is TRBV2 and J usage is TRBJ2-3; 7 bases align to TRBD2. The V gene end was trimmed by 3 bases and the J gene end by 7 bases; junction bases not matched to a gene: 7. CDR1 and CDR2 (germline): SNHLY, FYNNEI. This CDR3 comprises 14 residues. CDR3 sequence (DNA): TGTGCCAGCAGTGAGGCGGGAGTCCCCCATACGCAGTATTTT. Amino acid sequence: CASSEAGVPHTQYF. The entire variable domain, with the rest obtained from reference TRBV2 and TRBJ2-3, is as follows: EPEVTQTPSHQVTQMGQEVILRCVPISNHLYFYWYRQILGQKVEFLVSFYNNEISEKSEIFDDQFSVERPDGSNFTLKIRSTKLEDSAMYFCASSEAGVPHTQYFGPGTRLTVL.

V usage is TRBV5-1 and J usage is TRBJ2-5; unclear D gene. CDR1 is SGHRS and CDR2 is YFSETQ in the germline V gene. V gave up 2 bases and J gave up 5 bases, with 7 bases separating them. The CDR3 length is 12 residues. The CDR3 here is CASSLTSETQYF. The DNA for the CDR3 is TGCGCCAGCAGCTTAACGAGTGAGACCCAGTACTTC.

The chain is built from TRBV29-1 and TRBJ2-2; 8 nucleotides match TRBD1. The CDR3 length is 16 residues. Germline loops: CDR1 SQVTM, CDR2 ANQGSEA. Germline trimming cut 2 bases from V and 5 bases from J; bases unmatched to any gene: 10. CDR3 loop: CSVERTDRGYTGELFF. The CDR3 nucleotides read TGCAGCGTTGAAAGAACTGACAGGGGCTATACCGGGGAGCTGTTTTTT.

CDR3 DNA: TGTGCCAGCAGCTTCCGGTTAGCGGGGGTTACAGATACGCAGTATTTT. This gives the protein CASSFRLAGVTDTQYF. The rearrangement links TRBV7-8 to TRBJ2-3; 9 bases are shared with TRBD2. Germline CDR1 and CDR2: SGHVS and FQNEAQ. This CDR3 is built from 16 residues. The V segment lost 3 bases and the J segment 3 bases; nucleotides outside the gene matches: 7.